This passage covers 2 T cell receptor beta chains from one sample sequenced in a study of regulatory T cells in long-lasting Graves disease (dated by TCRdb to 2020 to 2023). Library construction relied on multiplex PCR. The run used an Illumina HiSeq 4000. iRepertoire HTBI primers and Arm-PCR amplification of CDR3 regions were used to construct TCR beta libraries. Through fastp at Q25 and MiXCR, TCRdb rebuilt clones from the public reads, retaining in-frame beta chains. All rows with the same CDR3 protein become a single entry with the most common DNA and genes. This sample is represented by over 450,000 distinct CDR3 sequences; under 25% of them were singletons. 6.5% to 9% of the sample goes to the ten largest clones. Reading the label with the study, this specimen's time point is: persistent/refractory GD, antithyroid drugs over 5 years with positive TRAb. RNA was extracted from PBMCs in TRIzol for both TCR sequencing and RNA sequencing.

The sample here was peripheral blood mononuclear cells (PBMCs), taken when the disease was refractory, from a patient treated with antithyroid drugs. All receptors derive from a female donor with Graves disease.

This clonotype was seen more than once but under ten times. This sequence joins TRBV11-3 and TRBJ1-1; a weak D match, TRBD1 (5 bases). Germline V gives CDR1 SGHNT, CDR2 YENEEA. The germline V and J ends were trimmed by 6 bases and 1 base, with 18 bases remaining between them. This CDR3 is 16 amino acids long. The CDR3 here is CASRGGDAGTNTEAFF. The CDR3, as DNA: TGTGCCAGCAGGGGAGGGGATGCCGGGACGAACACTGAAGCTTTCTTT.

In this sample, this clonotype turned up many times. CDR3 protein: CASSSGGAYEQYF. In nucleotides, the CDR3 is TGTGCCAGCAGCTCGGGGGGGGCCTACGAGCAGTACTTC. V and J are TRBV7-8 and TRBJ2-7; 8 nucleotides match TRBD2. CDR3 length equals 13 residues. J was trimmed by 2 bases and V by 4 bases; bases with no gene match: 1. The V gene's germline CDR1 is SGHVS and CDR2 FQNEAQ.